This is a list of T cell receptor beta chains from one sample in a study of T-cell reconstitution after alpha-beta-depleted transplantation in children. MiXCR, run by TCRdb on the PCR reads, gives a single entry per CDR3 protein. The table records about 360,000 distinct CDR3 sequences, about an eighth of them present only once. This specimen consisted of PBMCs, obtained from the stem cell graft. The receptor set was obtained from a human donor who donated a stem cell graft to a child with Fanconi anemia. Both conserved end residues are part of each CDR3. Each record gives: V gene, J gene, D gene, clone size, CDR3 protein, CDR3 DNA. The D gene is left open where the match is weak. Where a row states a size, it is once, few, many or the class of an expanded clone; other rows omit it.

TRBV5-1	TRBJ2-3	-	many	CASSLSDSVTDTQYF	TGCGCCAGCAGCTTGTCGGACTCGGTCACAGATACGCAGTATTTT
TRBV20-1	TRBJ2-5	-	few	CSAPLRDRSATQYF	TGCAGTGCCCCTCTGAGGGACCGCTCCGCGACCCAGTACTTC
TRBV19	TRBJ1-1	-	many	CASRYFPNTEAFF	TGTGCCAGTCGATATTTCCCGAACACTGAAGCTTTCTTT
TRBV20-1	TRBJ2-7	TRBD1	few	CSASPTGISYEQYF	TGCAGTGCTAGCCCGACAGGGATCTCCTACGAGCAGTACTTC
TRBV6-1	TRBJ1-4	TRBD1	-	CASSENGQGAETNEKLFF	TGTGCCAGCAGTGAAAACGGACAGGGTGCGGAAACTAATGAAAAACTGTTTTTT
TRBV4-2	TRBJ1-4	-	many	CASSQDIGGGIEKLFF	TGTGCCAGCAGCCAAGATATCGGCGGGGGGATTGAAAAACTGTTTTTT
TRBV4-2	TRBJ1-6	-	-	CASSQDRTASGYHF	TGTGCCAGCAGCCAAGATCGGACAGCGTCGGGGTACCACTTT
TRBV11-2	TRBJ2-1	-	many	CASSPIQGNEQFF	TGTGCCAGCAGCCCTATTCAGGGGAATGAGCAGTTCTTC
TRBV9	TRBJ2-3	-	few	CASSVQQGRTDTQYF	TGTGCCAGCAGCGTACAGCAGGGACGCACAGATACGCAGTATTTT
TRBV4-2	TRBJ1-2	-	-	CASSQPRDLGYTF	TGTGCCAGCAGCCAACCCCGTGACCTCGGCTACACCTTC
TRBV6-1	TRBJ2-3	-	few	CASTPHGSGDTQYF	TGTGCCAGCACCCCACACGGCTCCGGAGATACGCAGTATTTT
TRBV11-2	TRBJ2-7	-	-	CASSSGGGLGSEQYF	TGTGCCAGCAGCAGCGGTGGGGGTTTGGGTTCCGAGCAGTACTTC
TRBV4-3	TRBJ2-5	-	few	CASSQEFIGFQETQYF	TGCGCCAGCAGCCAAGAGTTTATAGGGTTCCAAGAGACCCAGTACTTC
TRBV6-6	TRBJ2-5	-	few	CASYGPYETQYF	TGTGCCAGTTACGGCCCGTATGAGACCCAGTACTTC
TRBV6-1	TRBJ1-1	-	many	CASTVNTEAFF	TGTGCCAGCACCGTAAACACTGAAGCTTTCTTT
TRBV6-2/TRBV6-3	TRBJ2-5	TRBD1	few	CASRSTGAETQYF	TGTGCCAGCAGATCTACAGGGGCGGAGACCCAGTACTTC
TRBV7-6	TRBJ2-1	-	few	CASSSPVSSYNEQFF	TGTGCCAGCAGCTCTCCGGTGAGCTCCTACAATGAGCAGTTCTTC
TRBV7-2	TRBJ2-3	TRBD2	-	CASSAKGGGYTDTQYF	TGTGCCAGCAGCGCCAAAGGCGGGGGGTACACAGATACGCAGTATTTT
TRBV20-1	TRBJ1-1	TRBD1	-	CSAAHRGMNTEAFF	TGCAGTGCTGCACACAGGGGTATGAACACTGAAGCTTTCTTT
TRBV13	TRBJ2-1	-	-	CASSLGGGHEQFF	TGTGCCAGCAGCTTAGGAGGGGGGCATGAGCAGTTCTTC
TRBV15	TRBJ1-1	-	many	CATSRRETGKNTEAFF	TGTGCCACCAGCAGACGGGAGACAGGCAAGAACACTGAAGCTTTCTTT
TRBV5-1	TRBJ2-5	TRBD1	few	CASSRQGTGAETQYF	TGCGCCAGCAGCAGACAGGGGACAGGGGCGGAGACCCAGTACTTC
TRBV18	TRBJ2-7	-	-	CASEGGDYEQYF	TGTGCCAGCGAGGGCGGAGACTACGAGCAGTACTTC
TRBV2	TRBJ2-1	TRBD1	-	CASSESGQVSYNEQFF	TGTGCCAGCAGTGAATCGGGACAGGTCTCCTACAATGAGCAGTTCTTC
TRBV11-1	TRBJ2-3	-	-	CASSFRWTDTQYF	TGTGCCAGCAGCTTTCGATGGACAGATACGCAGTATTTT
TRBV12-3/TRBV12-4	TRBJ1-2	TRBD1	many	CASSLGDSYGYTF	TGTGCCAGCAGTTTAGGGGACAGCTATGGCTACACCTTC
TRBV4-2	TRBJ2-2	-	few	CASSQYWTMNTGELFF	TGTGCCAGCAGCCAATATTGGACCATGAACACCGGGGAGCTGTTTTTT
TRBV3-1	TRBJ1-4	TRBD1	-	CASSLGTGTEKLFF	TGTGCCAGCAGCCTCGGGACAGGGACTGAAAAACTGTTTTTT
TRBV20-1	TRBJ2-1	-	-	CSAPDVGANEQFF	TGCAGTGCCCCTGACGTAGGCGCAAATGAGCAGTTCTTC
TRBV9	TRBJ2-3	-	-	CASSETGTSDTQYF	TGTGCCAGCAGCGAAACCGGGACTTCAGATACGCAGTATTTT
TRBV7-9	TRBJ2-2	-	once	CASSLGLARGNTGELFF	TGTGCCAGCAGCTTAGGATTGGCGCGGGGGAACACCGGGGAGCTGTTTTTT
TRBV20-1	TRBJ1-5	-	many	CSAGITGGGQPQHF	TGCAGTGCCGGGATCACCGGGGGCGGTCAGCCCCAGCATTTT
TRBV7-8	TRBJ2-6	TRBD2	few	CASSLRTSGGYSGANVLTF	TGTGCCAGCAGCTTAAGGACTAGCGGGGGATACTCTGGGGCCAACGTCCTGACTTTC
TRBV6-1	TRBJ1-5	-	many	CASSGQRDQPQHF	TGTGCCAGCAGTGGACAGCGTGATCAGCCCCAGCATTTT
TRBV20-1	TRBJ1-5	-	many	CSARDSKSNQPQHF	TGCAGTGCTAGAGACAGTAAGAGCAATCAGCCCCAGCATTTT
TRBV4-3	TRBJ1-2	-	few	CASSQDQMGRIGYGYTF	TGCGCCAGCAGCCAAGATCAGATGGGACGTATCGGCTATGGCTACACCTTC
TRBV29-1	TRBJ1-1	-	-	CSVERGPKAFF	TGCAGCGTCGAACGGGGACCTAAAGCTTTCTTT
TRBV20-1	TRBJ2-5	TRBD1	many	CSADVPGQGYEETQYF	TGCAGTGCTGACGTACCGGGACAGGGGTATGAAGAGACCCAGTACTTC
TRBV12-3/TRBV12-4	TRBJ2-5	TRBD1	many	CASSANTGGAETQYF	TGTGCCAGCAGTGCAAACACAGGGGGCGCAGAGACCCAGTACTTC
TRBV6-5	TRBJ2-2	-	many	CASSYGGRPTGELFF	TGTGCCAGCAGTTACGGAGGGCGGCCCACCGGGGAGCTGTTTTTT
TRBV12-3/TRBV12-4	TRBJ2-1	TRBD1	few	CASSKDRLSNEQFF	TGTGCCAGCAGCAAGGACAGGTTATCGAATGAGCAGTTCTTC
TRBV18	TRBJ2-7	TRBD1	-	CASSSRTGGHEQYF	TGTGCCAGCTCGTCCCGGACAGGGGGCCACGAGCAGTACTTC
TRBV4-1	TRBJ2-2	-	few	CASSQGAGGLFTGELFF	TGCGCCAGCAGCCAAGGGGCCGGGGGGCTGTTCACCGGGGAGCTGTTTTTT
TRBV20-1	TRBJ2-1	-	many	CSARDVKNEQFF	TGCAGTGCTAGAGACGTTAAAAATGAGCAGTTCTTC
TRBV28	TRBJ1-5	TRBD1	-	CASSPHQGATNQPQHF	TGTGCCAGCAGCCCGCACCAGGGGGCCACAAATCAGCCCCAGCATTTT
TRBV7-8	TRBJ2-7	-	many	CASSLSFVSYEQYF	TGTGCCAGCAGCTTATCATTTGTTTCCTACGAGCAGTACTTC
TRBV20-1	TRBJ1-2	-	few	CSAQPFEGNYGYTF	TGCAGTGCCCAACCTTTCGAGGGTAACTATGGCTACACCTTC
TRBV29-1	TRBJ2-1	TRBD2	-	CSVGSSGLNEGFF	TGCAGCGTTGGGTCTAGCGGGTTGAATGAGGGGTTCTTC
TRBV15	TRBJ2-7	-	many	CATSRDLRYEQYF	TGTGCCACCAGCAGAGATCTGAGGTACGAGCAGTACTTC
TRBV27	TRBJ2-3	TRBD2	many	CASSLGGTRTDTQYF	TGTGCCAGCAGCCTGGGGGGGACTAGGACAGATACGCAGTATTTT